A selection of T cell receptor beta chains follows, all from one sample in a study of OX40 agonist ivuxolimab in advanced cancers. The data were produced by immunoSEQ multiplex PCR, yet TCRdb's version contains in-frame clones alone and is incomplete. The sample lists 35,000 to 40,000 clones, 82% occurring once. The specimen comprised CD4+ or CD8+ T cells sorted from blood, sampled in a trial of the OX40 agonist ivuxolimab. These receptors came from an adult with an advanced solid tumor such as melanoma, head and neck, liver or kidney cancer. Each CDR3 is given with its conserved first and last residue. A D gene is named only where the DNA matches it firmly. Some rows have no size entry. The others give once, few or many, or a class for an expanded clone.

V gene	J gene	CDR3 length	D gene	clone size	CDR3 DNA	CDR3 protein
TRBV5-1	TRBJ2-7	14	TRBD2	NA	TGCGCCAGCAGCTTTAGCGGGGTGACCTACGAGCAGTACTTC	CASSFSGVTYEQYF
TRBV10-3	TRBJ2-7	14	NA	NA	TGTGCCATCAGTGGCGCAACAGGGGAGGGCGAGCAGTACTTC	CAISGATGEGEQYF
TRBV7-2	TRBJ2-5	16	TRBD2	NA	TGTGCCAGCAGCCGGGGACTAGCGGGGGCCAGGGAGACCCAGTACTTC	CASSRGLAGARETQYF
TRBV11-2	TRBJ2-1	13	TRBD2	NA	TGTGCCAGCAGCTTAGGGGGGACTAGTGGGCAGTTCTTC	CASSLGGTSGQFF
TRBV7-9	TRBJ2-5	13	NA	NA	TGTGCCAGCAGCTTCCCCCATAAAGAGACCCAGTACTTC	CASSFPHKETQYF
TRBV18	TRBJ1-1	16	NA	NA	TGTGCCAGCTCACCACCTAAGGGCAGGGTAAACACTGAAGCTTTCTTT	CASSPPKGRVNTEAFF
TRBV18	TRBJ2-1	13	NA	NA	TGTGCCAGCTCAGGAATGAGGGGCAATGAGCAGTTCTTC	CASSGMRGNEQFF
TRBV30	TRBJ2-7	14	NA	NA	TGTGCCTGGAGTAGGACGGATATAACTTACGAGCAGTACTTC	CAWSRTDITYEQYF
TRBV6-5	TRBJ1-6	15	NA	NA	TGTGCCAGCAGTTACAGGGGTGAACTTAATTCACCCCTCCACTTT	CASSYRGELNSPLHF
TRBV11-2	TRBJ2-5	15	NA	NA	TGTGCCAGCAGCTTAGGTCAGGGTCCCCAAGAGACCCAGTACTTC	CASSLGQGPQETQYF
TRBV10-3	TRBJ2-5	15	TRBD1	NA	TGTGCCACCGGGGATTCGACAGGGGGCGAGGAGACCCAGTACTTC	CATGDSTGGEETQYF
TRBV6-6	TRBJ2-7	14	TRBD2	NA	TGTGCCAGCAGTCCCCGACTAGCCGCCTACGAGCAGTACTTC	CASSPRLAAYEQYF
TRBV2	TRBJ2-3	14	NA	NA	TGTGCCAGCAGGGAACAGGGTATGGGGGATACGCAGTATTTT	CASREQGMGDTQYF
TRBV6-1	TRBJ2-5	18	TRBD2	NA	TGTGCCAGCAGTGAAGCGACTAGCGGGGGGGCATTAGGAGAGACCCAGTACTTC	CASSEATSGGALGETQYF
TRBV21-1	TRBJ1-5	15	NA	NA	TGTGCCAGCAGCAATGAGGGGCCACACAATCAGCCCCAGCATTTT	CASSNEGPHNQPQHF
TRBV7-9	TRBJ1-4	15	NA	NA	TGTGCCAGCAGCGCATTTTTGGGGGCTGGTGAAAAACTGTTTTTT	CASSAFLGAGEKLFF
TRBV6-5	TRBJ2-7	13	TRBD1	NA	TGTGCCAGCCTTCAAGGGACAGGCTACGAGCAGTACTTC	CASLQGTGYEQYF
TRBV9	TRBJ2-1	13	NA	NA	TGTGCCAGCAGCGTCTTACCGACTCAAGAGCAGTTCTTC	CASSVLPTQEQFF
TRBV18	TRBJ2-4	14	NA	NA	TGTGCCAGCTCACTCTCCGGACAGTCGAGTATTCAGTACTTC	CASSLSGQSSIQYF
TRBV19	TRBJ1-2	13	TRBD1	NA	TGTGCCAGTAGTATGCAGGGGGACTATGGCTACACCTTC	CASSMQGDYGYTF
TRBV21-1	TRBJ1-4	16	NA	NA	TGTGCCAGCAGCAGAGACAGGGGGCGTCGTAATGAAAAACTGTTTTTT	CASSRDRGRRNEKLFF
TRBV21-1	TRBJ1-1	12	NA	NA	TGTGCCAGCAGCAAAGATGGGAGTGAAGCTTTCTTT	CASSKDGSEAFF
TRBV7-2	TRBJ1-2	13	NA	NA	TGTGCCAGCAGCTTAGAGGGGGTTAGCGGCTACACCTTC	CASSLEGVSGYTF
TRBV12-5	TRBJ2-7	17	NA	NA	TGTGCTAGTGGTTTGGCCCAGGGTTTTCCCCAATTCTACGAGCAGTACTTC	CASGLAQGFPQFYEQYF
TRBV30	TRBJ2-5	16	NA	NA	TGTGCCTGGGGAGTCGTGGTGGCGCAGTATCAAGAGACCCAGTACTTC	CAWGVVVAQYQETQYF
TRBV12-5	TRBJ1-5	15	TRBD1	NA	TGTGCTAGTGGTTTGGGCCAGGGGGGCAATCAGCCCCAGCATTTT	CASGLGQGGNQPQHF
TRBV7-2	TRBJ2-5	15	TRBD2	NA	TGTGCCAGCAGCCTCACTAGCGGGGCCCAAGAGACCCAGTACTTC	CASSLTSGAQETQYF
TRBV19	TRBJ2-5	16	NA	NA	TGTGCCAGTAGTTTCTTCGGCCCGGCAAAAAGGGAGACCCAGTACTTC	CASSFFGPAKRETQYF
TRBV6-5	TRBJ2-3	16	NA	NA	TGTGCCAGCAGTTACTCGAGCATGGGGGGTCCAGATACGCAGTATTTT	CASSYSSMGGPDTQYF
TRBV7-2	TRBJ2-1	11	NA	NA	TGTGCCAGCAGCTTAGTTAATGAGCAGTTCTTC	CASSLVNEQFF
TRBV5-4	TRBJ2-1	17	TRBD2	once	TGTGCCAGCAGCCGTCGAGGTGGCACTAGCGGGACGAATGAGCAGTTCTTC	CASSRRGGTSGTNEQFF
TRBV30	TRBJ1-2	14	NA	NA	TGTGCCTGGAGTGTACTGGGGGGAGGCGATGGCTACACCTTC	CAWSVLGGGDGYTF
TRBV30	TRBJ2-7	14	NA	NA	TGTGCCTGGAGTGTACGAAGTAATGCCGGCCCACAGTACTTC	CAWSVRSNAGPQYF
TRBV19	TRBJ1-5	14	TRBD1	NA	TGTGCCAGTAGTAAGGACAGGGAGAATCAGCCCCAGCATTTT	CASSKDRENQPQHF
TRBV5-1	TRBJ2-7	13	NA	NA	TGCGCCAGCAGCTTCTACACCCGGGGGGAGCAGTACTTC	CASSFYTRGEQYF
TRBV6-4	TRBJ2-2	15	NA	NA	TGTGCCAGCAGTGTCGACGGGGTGGACACCGGGGAGCTGTTTTTT	CASSVDGVDTGELFF
TRBV18	TRBJ2-7	12	NA	NA	TGTGCCAGCTCATCCGGGGACTACGAGCAGTACTTC	CASSSGDYEQYF
TRBV11-2	TRBJ2-7	15	TRBD1	NA	TGTGCCAGCAGCATTTCCGGGACAGGGGTTAACGAGCAGTACTTC	CASSISGTGVNEQYF
TRBV5-4	TRBJ1-1	16	NA	NA	TGTGCCAGCAGCTTCGGACTACAGGGCATCAACACTGAAGCTTTCTTT	CASSFGLQGINTEAFF
TRBV4-2	TRBJ1-2	14	NA	NA	TGTGCCAGCAGCCAAGATAGGCAGGGGCATGGCTACACCTTC	CASSQDRQGHGYTF
TRBV20-1	TRBJ2-3	10	NA	NA	TGCAGTGCTACCACAGATACGCAGTATTTT	CSATTDTQYF
TRBV7-2	TRBJ1-2	14	TRBD1	NA	TGTGCCAGCAGCTTGCAGGGGGCTAACTATGGCTACACCTTC	CASSLQGANYGYTF
TRBV5-1	TRBJ1-6	16	NA	NA	TGCGCCAGCAGCTTGGGTAGGGATAGCGGAAATTCACCCCTCCACTTT	CASSLGRDSGNSPLHF
TRBV4-3	TRBJ2-7	17	TRBD1	NA	TGCGCCAGCAGCCAAGAGATTGGTAGGGCCAGGGGGCGCGAGCAGTACTTC	CASSQEIGRARGREQYF
TRBV29-1	TRBJ1-1	15	NA	NA	TGCAGCGTTGTTGGTCGGGGGCCCCTGAACACTGAAGCTTTCTTT	CSVVGRGPLNTEAFF
TRBV5-8	TRBJ1-2	15	NA	NA	TGTGCCAGCAGCTTGGTCCTTGGGCAGGGCTATGGCTACACCTTC	CASSLVLGQGYGYTF
TRBV14	TRBJ2-7	17	TRBD2	NA	TGTGCCAGCAGCCAGCCCCCCCTAGCGGGAAGAACCTACGAGCAGTACTTC	CASSQPPLAGRTYEQYF
TRBV20-1	TRBJ2-7	11	NA	NA	TGCAGTGCTAGAGATTCCTACGAGCAGTACTTC	CSARDSYEQYF
TRBV4-3	TRBJ1-5	15	NA	NA	TGCGCCAGCAGCCAAGGCAGGGGTAGCAATCAGCCCCAGCATTTT	CASSQGRGSNQPQHF
TRBV11-2	TRBJ2-7	13	NA	NA	TGTGCCAGCAGCCCCATAGGAGGGTACGAGCAGTACTTC	CASSPIGGYEQYF
TRBV5-4	TRBJ1-4	14	TRBD1	NA	TGTGCCAGCAGCTTGGATAACAGGGGAGAAAAACTGTTTTTT	CASSLDNRGEKLFF
TRBV7-2	TRBJ2-7	15	NA	NA	TGTGCCAGCAGCTTAGCCGGGTACAGGTCCTACGAGCAGTACTTC	CASSLAGYRSYEQYF
TRBV19	TRBJ1-1	14	NA	once	TGTGCCAGTAGTATTTTGCAGACTGACACTGAAGCTTTCTTT	CASSILQTDTEAFF
TRBV7-2	TRBJ2-5	15	TRBD2	NA	TGTGCCAGCAGCCCCCGACTAGCGGGGGGAGAGACCCAGTACTTC	CASSPRLAGGETQYF
TRBV4-3	TRBJ2-2	13	NA	NA	TGCGCCAGCAGCCAAGATCGGGCCGGGGAGCTGTTTTTT	CASSQDRAGELFF